Sequencing of this TCR beta chain was carried out in a study of T cells in Graves' hyperthyroidism and ophthalmopathy. This clonotype was detected only a few times. The antigen is undetermined. Amplification targeted TCR beta CDR3 regions from RNA transcripts. The study used the HTBI primer set for a first-round RT-PCR of the TCR CDR3. From the multiplex PCR reads, TCRdb called clonotypes with MiXCR, one entry per CDR3 protein. Among hundreds of thousands of distinct CDR3 sequences listed, roughly a sixth were seen once. Patients aged 18 to 65 had newly diagnosed hyperthyroidism that had lasted under 2 months. A patient was excluded if there was uncontrolled infection, other autoimmune disease, pregnancy or lactation. The study's findings and limits: Ophthalmopathy got predicted by the model a median about six months before its onset.

Trimming removed 10 bases from V and 6 bases from J, with 22 bases in between. The CDR3 contains 15 residues. Germline CDR1 is SNHLY and CDR2 is FYNNEI. The specimen sequenced was blood. The chain employs TRBV2 and TRBJ2-1; D may be TRBD1 or TRBD2 (5 bases each). The TCR originated in a woman between 45 and 65 years old with Graves' hyperthyroidism that later progressed to Graves' ophthalmopathy. The chain's CDR3 is CAIVGTDLPGNEQFF. The CDR3 coding sequence is TGTGCCATCGTTGGGACGGACTTACCTGGCAATGAGCAGTTCTTC.